The clone carrying this T cell receptor (beta chain) was observed at least ten times. Its specificity is unknown. Ophthalmopathy cases met thresholds of Clinical Activity Score at least 3, NOSPECS grade at least 4 and duration under 3 months. Orbital computed tomography, thyroid ultrasound, serum thyroxine and TRAb, and clinical symptoms together informed the diagnoses. PBMCs were collected from a roughly 10 ml volume of fresh peripheral blood. This sample is drawn from a study of T cells in Graves' hyperthyroidism and ophthalmopathy. The study's findings and limits: Blood shared most expanded thyroid clonotypes above 0.001.

Amplified regions were TCR beta CDR3 sequences from RNA transcripts. The primer set for the first-round RT-PCR of the TCR CDR3 was HTBI. In TCRdb, the multiplex PCR reads were re-called with MiXCR into one record per CDR3 protein. The profile covers over 350,000 distinct CDR3 sequences, with around an eighth appearing a single time and around 30% taken by the ten largest. The length of the CDR3 is 14 residues. Trimming shortened V by 6 bases and J by 5 bases, and 18 bases separated the two germline ends. Germline V gives CDR1 DFQATT, CDR2 SNEGSKA (reference sequence). This TCR came from a man aged 50 or older with Graves' ophthalmopathy. The chain employs TRBV20-1 and TRBJ2-3, with D possibly being TRBD1 (5 bases). Sequenced: blood. The CDR3 DNA reads TGCAGTGCCCTCCTAACAGGTCGAGGAGATACGCAGTATTTT. It is translated as CSALLTGRGDTQYF.